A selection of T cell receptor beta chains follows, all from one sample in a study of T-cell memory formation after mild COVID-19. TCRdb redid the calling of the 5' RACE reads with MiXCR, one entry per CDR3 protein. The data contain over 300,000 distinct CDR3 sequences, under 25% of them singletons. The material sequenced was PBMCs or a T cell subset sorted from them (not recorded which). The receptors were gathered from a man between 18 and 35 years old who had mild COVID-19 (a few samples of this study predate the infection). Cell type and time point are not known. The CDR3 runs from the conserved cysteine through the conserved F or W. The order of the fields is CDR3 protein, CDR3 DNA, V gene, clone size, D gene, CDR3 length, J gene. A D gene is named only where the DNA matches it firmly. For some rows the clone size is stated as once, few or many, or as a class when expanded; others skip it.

CSVEDRYSQETQYF	TGCAGCGTTGAAGATAGGTACTCCCAAGAGACCCAGTACTTC	TRBV29-1	.	.	14	TRBJ2-5
CASSLLGSGNTIYF	TGTGCCAGCAGCTTATTGGGCTCTGGAAACACCATATATTTT	TRBV5-1	few	.	14	TRBJ1-3
CASSVGSINYEQYF	TGTGCCAGCAGCGTAGGGTCGATTAACTACGAGCAGTACTTC	TRBV9	.	.	14	TRBJ2-7
CASSLETRVEQYF	TGCGCCAGCAGCTTGGAGACAAGGGTCGAGCAGTACTTC	TRBV5-1	few	.	13	TRBJ2-7
CASSKVAGDNEQFF	TGTGCCAGCTCAAAGGTAGCGGGGGACAATGAGCAGTTCTTC	TRBV18	few	TRBD2	14	TRBJ2-1
CASSSGGVGYGYTF	TGTGCCAGCAGTTCTGGGGGGGTCGGCTATGGCTACACCTTC	TRBV27	.	.	14	TRBJ1-2
CASSFTLDGYTF	TGTGCCAGCAGTTTTACCTTAGATGGCTACACCTTC	TRBV12-3/TRBV12-4	few	.	12	TRBJ1-2
CASSLVGVIEAFF	TGTGCCAGCAGCTTAGTCGGGGTTATTGAAGCTTTCTTT	TRBV7-9	.	.	13	TRBJ1-1
CSASPRRASYGYTF	TGCAGTGCTAGTCCCCGCAGGGCGTCCTATGGCTACACCTTC	TRBV20-1	.	.	14	TRBJ1-2
CASSYASYGYTF	TGTGCCAGCAGTTATGCCTCCTATGGCTACACCTTC	TRBV6-2/TRBV6-3	once	.	12	TRBJ1-2
CSAYGLAGEFADTQYF	TGCAGTGCCTACGGACTAGCGGGGGAATTCGCAGATACGCAGTATTTT	TRBV20-1	.	TRBD2	16	TRBJ2-3
CASSYYWQANTGELFF	TGTGCCAGCAGTTATTATTGGCAAGCGAACACCGGGGAGCTGTTTTTT	TRBV6-2/TRBV6-3	.	.	16	TRBJ2-2
CASSQEGPKETQYF	TGCGCCAGCAGCCAAGAAGGGCCAAAAGAGACCCAGTACTTC	TRBV4-3	few	.	14	TRBJ2-5
CASSQGGDRAETQYF	TGCGCCAGCAGCCAAGGTGGGGACAGGGCGGAGACCCAGTACTTC	TRBV4-3	few	TRBD1	15	TRBJ2-5
CASSEGLGPETQYF	TGTGCCAGCAGTGAAGGTTTGGGCCCAGAGACCCAGTACTTC	TRBV6-1	few	.	14	TRBJ2-5
CAIRAGGGEYNEQFF	TGTGCCATCAGGGCTGGCGGGGGGGAGTACAATGAGCAGTTCTTC	TRBV10-3	.	TRBD2	15	TRBJ2-1
CATMGGRVAEQFF	TGTGCCACCATGGGGGGGCGAGTAGCCGAGCAGTTCTTC	TRBV6-2/TRBV6-3	few	.	13	TRBJ2-1
CASRLWGNSYEQYF	TGTGCCAGCCGATTGTGGGGGAACTCCTACGAGCAGTACTTC	TRBV2	.	.	14	TRBJ2-7
CASSQVQRRGQNIQYF	TGTGCCAGCAGCCAAGTGCAGCGAAGGGGGCAAAACATTCAGTACTTC	TRBV4-2	few	TRBD1	16	TRBJ2-4
CASSLVSLQPQHF	TGTGCCAGCAGCTTAGTCAGTCTGCAGCCCCAGCATTTT	TRBV7-2	.	.	13	TRBJ1-5
CASSYYTGGTDTQYF	TGTGCCAGCAGTTACTATACAGGGGGTACAGATACGCAGTATTTT	TRBV6-5	.	TRBD1	15	TRBJ2-3
CASILGSHSDTQYF	TGCGCCAGCATTTTAGGATCCCATTCGGATACGCAGTATTTT	TRBV5-1	few	.	14	TRBJ2-3
CSVVRMNTEAFF	TGCAGCGTTGTGAGAATGAACACTGAAGCTTTCTTT	TRBV29-1	.	.	12	TRBJ1-1
CASRLWGEDNEQFF	TGTGCCAGCCGCCTATGGGGGGAGGACAATGAGCAGTTCTTC	TRBV2	many	.	14	TRBJ2-1
CASSQVTAGGRYEQYF	TGCGCCAGCAGCCAAGTTACAGCGGGGGGGCGATACGAGCAGTACTTC	TRBV4-1	.	TRBD2	16	TRBJ2-7
CASSATGTATGELFF	TGTGCCAGCAGCGCGACCGGGACAGCCACCGGGGAGCTGTTTTTT	TRBV7-9	few	TRBD1	15	TRBJ2-2
CASSLHIGGAGELFF	TGTGCCAGCAGTTTACATATCGGGGGTGCCGGGGAGCTGTTTTTT	TRBV28	few	.	15	TRBJ2-2
CASSLRDRGFGTDTQYF	TGTGCCAGCAGCCTCCGGGACAGGGGGTTTGGTACAGATACGCAGTATTTT	TRBV7-2	few	TRBD1	17	TRBJ2-3
CSARPVRGTGELFF	TGCAGTGCTAGACCCGTAAGGGGCACCGGGGAGCTGTTTTTT	TRBV20-1	.	.	14	TRBJ2-2
CASTDSGGGRSPQHF	TGTGCCAGCACCGACTCGGGGGGCGGTAGATCGCCCCAGCATTTT	TRBV28	.	.	15	TRBJ1-5
CASSYRRQETQYF	TGTGCCAGCAGCTACCGTAGGCAAGAGACCCAGTACTTC	TRBV7-3	.	.	13	TRBJ2-5
CASSLNGAQPQHF	TGTGCCAGCAGTCTCAACGGGGCTCAGCCCCAGCATTTT	TRBV12-3/TRBV12-4	.	.	13	TRBJ1-5
CASRSIGSRIETQYF	TGTGCCAGCAGGTCTATCGGGTCACGAATAGAGACGCAGTATTTT	TRBV7-3	.	.	15	TRBJ2-3
CASSPPGPYSGNTIYF	TGTGCCAGCTCACCACCGGGGCCCTACTCTGGAAACACCATATATTTT	TRBV18	.	.	16	TRBJ1-3
CASRNFGTEAFF	TGTGCCAGCAGGAATTTCGGCACTGAAGCTTTCTTT	TRBV12-3/TRBV12-4	few	.	12	TRBJ1-1
CASSPFTYEQYF	TGTGCCAGCAGTCCCTTTACCTACGAGCAGTACTTC	TRBV12-3/TRBV12-4	.	.	12	TRBJ2-7
CASSEGTTYEQYF	TGTGCCAGCAGTGAGGGGACAACCTACGAGCAGTACTTC	TRBV6-5	.	.	13	TRBJ2-7
CASSQGGQGETQYF	TGTGCCAGCAGCCAGGGGGGGCAGGGAGAGACCCAGTACTTC	TRBV4-2	few	.	14	TRBJ2-5
CASSLAPRNNEQFF	TGTGCCAGTAGCTTAGCCCCCAGGAACAATGAGCAGTTCTTC	TRBV12-3/TRBV12-4	many	.	14	TRBJ2-1
CASSRDRGVNNQPQHF	TGTGCCAGTAGTAGGGACAGGGGAGTGAACAATCAGCCCCAGCATTTT	TRBV19	.	TRBD1	16	TRBJ1-5